Below are 2 T cell receptor beta chains sequenced from a single sample in a study of beta chain features in type 1 diabetes. TCRB transcripts that were expressed got sequenced, as all of the isolated RNA had been reverse transcribed. TCRdb keeps only in-frame clones here, not all; method: immunoSEQ multiplex PCR. The profile shows about 330,000 clones, approximately 10% of them singletons. The material sequenced was naive CD4+ T cells from blood. All receptors come from a woman in her 30s in good health.

This chain connects TRBV30 to TRBJ1-5, with a possible D match to TRBD1 (6 bases). Trimming took 1 base from V and 1 from J, leaving 8 bases between them. The CDR3 loop spans 14 amino acids. Per germline, CDR1 GTSNPN and CDR2 SVGIG (reference sequence). The CDR3 region has the DNA TGTGCCTGGAGTGGAACAGGGAGCAATCAGCCCCAGCATTTT. Protein: CAWSGTGSNQPQHF.

In this sample, this clone turned up a few times. This chain links TRBV14 with TRBJ1-2; no firm D call. The CDR3 length is 14 residues. Germline V gene sequence: CDR1 SGHDN, CDR2 FVKESK. V lost 0 bases to trimming and J lost 7 bases, with 12 bases between them. CDR3 in amino acids: CASSQDLVLRGYTF. The CDR3 region has the DNA TGTGCCAGCAGCCAAGATTTGGTACTACGTGGCTACACCTTC.